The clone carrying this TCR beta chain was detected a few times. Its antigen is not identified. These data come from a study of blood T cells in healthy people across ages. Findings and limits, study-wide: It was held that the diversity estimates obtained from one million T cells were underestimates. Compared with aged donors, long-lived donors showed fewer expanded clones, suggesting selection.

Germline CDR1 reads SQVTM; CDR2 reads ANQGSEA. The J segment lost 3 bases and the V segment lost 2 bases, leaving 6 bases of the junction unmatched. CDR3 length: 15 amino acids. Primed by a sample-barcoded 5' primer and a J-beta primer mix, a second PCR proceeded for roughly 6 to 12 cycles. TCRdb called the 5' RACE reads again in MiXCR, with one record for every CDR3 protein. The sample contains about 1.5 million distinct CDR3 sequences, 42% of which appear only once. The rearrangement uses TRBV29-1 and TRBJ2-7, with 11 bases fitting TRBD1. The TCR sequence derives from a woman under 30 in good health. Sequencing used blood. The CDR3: CSVEFTGTGGYEQYF. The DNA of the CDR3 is TGCAGCGTTGAATTTACGGGGACAGGGGGCTACGAGCAGTACTTC.